This T cell receptor (beta chain) was recovered during a study of yellow fever vaccine responses in identical twins. Trimming cost V 4 bases and J 3 bases; bases outside gene matches: 3. Germline CDR1 SQVTM, CDR2 ANQGSEA. The CDR3 runs 13 residues. Each CDR3 protein is one row after TCRdb ran MiXCR on the RT-PCR reads. The sample has approximately 32,000 distinct CDR3 sequences; more than 50% are singletons. This clonotype has a handful of counts. This TCR was recovered from a woman aged 18-29 years who received the yellow fever vaccine. The chain combines TRBV29-1 with TRBJ2-1; 7 nucleotides line up with TRBD1. Material: T cells from blood (PBMCs), unsorted or a sorted subset (not recorded which), obtained before or after yellow fever vaccination (not recorded which). CDR3 sequence reads: CSVVGGYYNEQFF. The CDR3 DNA reads TGCAGCGTTGTAGGGGGCTACTACAATGAGCAGTTCTTC.